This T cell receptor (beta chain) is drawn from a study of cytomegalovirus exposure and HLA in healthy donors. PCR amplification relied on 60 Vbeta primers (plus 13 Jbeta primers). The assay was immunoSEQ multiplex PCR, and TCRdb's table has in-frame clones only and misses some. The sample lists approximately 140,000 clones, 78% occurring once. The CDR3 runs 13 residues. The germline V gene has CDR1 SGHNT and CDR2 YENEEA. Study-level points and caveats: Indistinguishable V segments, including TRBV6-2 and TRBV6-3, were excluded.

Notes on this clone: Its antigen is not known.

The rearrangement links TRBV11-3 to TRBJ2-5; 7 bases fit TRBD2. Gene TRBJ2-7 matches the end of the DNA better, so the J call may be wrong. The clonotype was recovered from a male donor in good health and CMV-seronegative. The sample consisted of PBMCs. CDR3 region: CASSPAGDYEQYF. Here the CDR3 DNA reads TGTGCCAGCAGCCCTGCGGGGGATTACGAGCAGTACTTC.